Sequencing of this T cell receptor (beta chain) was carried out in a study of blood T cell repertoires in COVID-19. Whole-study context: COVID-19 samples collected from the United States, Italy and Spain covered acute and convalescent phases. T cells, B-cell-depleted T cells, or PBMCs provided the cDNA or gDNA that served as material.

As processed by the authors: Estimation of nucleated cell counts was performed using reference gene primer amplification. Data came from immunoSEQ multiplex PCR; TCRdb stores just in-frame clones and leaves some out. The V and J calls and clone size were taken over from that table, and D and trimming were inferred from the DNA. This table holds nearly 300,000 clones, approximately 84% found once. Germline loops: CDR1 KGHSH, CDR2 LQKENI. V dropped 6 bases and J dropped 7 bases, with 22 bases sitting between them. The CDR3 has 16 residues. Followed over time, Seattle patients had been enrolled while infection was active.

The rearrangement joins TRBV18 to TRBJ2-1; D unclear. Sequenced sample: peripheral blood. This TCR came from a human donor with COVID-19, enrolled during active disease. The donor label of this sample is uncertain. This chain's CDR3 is CASSKAMSEFLNEQFF. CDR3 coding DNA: TGTGCCAGCTCCAAAGCGATGAGCGAGTTCCTTAATGAGCAGTTCTTC.